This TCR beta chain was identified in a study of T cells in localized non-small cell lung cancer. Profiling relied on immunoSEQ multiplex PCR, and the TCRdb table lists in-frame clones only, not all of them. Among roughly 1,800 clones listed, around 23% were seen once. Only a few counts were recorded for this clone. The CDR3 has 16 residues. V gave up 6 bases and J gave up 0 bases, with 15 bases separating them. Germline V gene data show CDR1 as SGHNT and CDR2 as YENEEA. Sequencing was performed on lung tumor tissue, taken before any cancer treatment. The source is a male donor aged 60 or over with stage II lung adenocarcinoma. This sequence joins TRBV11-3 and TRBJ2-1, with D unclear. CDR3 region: CASSPLGMSSYNEQFF. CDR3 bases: TGTGCCAGCAGTCCCTTAGGTATGAGCTCCTACAATGAGCAGTTCTTC.